A selection of T cell receptor beta chains follows, all from one sample in a study of OX40 agonist ivuxolimab in advanced cancers. Assay: immunoSEQ multiplex PCR; the TCRdb copy retains only in-frame clones and omits some. The sample holds 55,000 to 70,000 clones, around 84% seen once. The sample here was CD4+ or CD8+ T cells sorted from blood, taken in a trial of the OX40 agonist ivuxolimab. These receptor sequences come from an adult with an advanced solid tumor such as melanoma, head and neck, liver or kidney cancer. CDR3s include the opening cysteine and the closing phenylalanine or tryptophan. A D gene is named only where the DNA matches it firmly. The listing skips clone size in some rows; elsewhere it reads once, few, many or a size class.

DNA: TGTGCCTGGAGTGAAGTTAGCCGCACAGATACGCAGTATTTT
CDR3: CAWSEVSRTDTQYF
size: NA
J: TRBJ2-3
V: TRBV30
D: NA

DNA: TGTGCCAGCAGTCTCCCCCCTTCCCGACAGGGTAGGTACACTGAAGCTTTCTTT
CDR3: CASSLPPSRQGRYTEAFF
size: NA
J: TRBJ1-1
V: TRBV28
D: TRBD1

DNA: TGTGCCAGCAGCCTCAGACAGGGGACGGCCTACGAGCAGTACTTC
CDR3: CASSLRQGTAYEQYF
size: NA
J: TRBJ2-7
V: TRBV6-5
D: TRBD1

DNA: TGTGCCAGCACCCAGACGGCGGGGGGGTACAATGAGCAGTTCTTC
CDR3: CASTQTAGGYNEQFF
size: few
J: TRBJ2-1
V: TRBV9
D: TRBD2

DNA: TGTGCCAGCTCATTTGCTAGCGGGTACCAAGAGACCCAGTACTTC
CDR3: CASSFASGYQETQYF
size: NA
J: TRBJ2-5
V: TRBV18
D: TRBD2

DNA: TGTGCCAGTAGCTACAGGGGACTTCCCTACGAGCAGTACTTC
CDR3: CASSYRGLPYEQYF
size: NA
J: TRBJ2-7
V: TRBV19
D: NA

DNA: TGTGCCAGCCTAAGGGGGGCCCCAGATACGCAGTATTTT
CDR3: CASLRGAPDTQYF
size: NA
J: TRBJ2-3
V: TRBV7-9
D: NA

DNA: TGCGCCAGCAGCTCGTCGACAGGGGCAACTGAAGCTTTCTTT
CDR3: CASSSSTGATEAFF
size: NA
J: TRBJ1-1
V: TRBV5-1
D: TRBD1

DNA: TGTGCCAGCAGTTCCCTACCGAGCACAGACACCGGGGAGCTGTTTTTT
CDR3: CASSSLPSTDTGELFF
size: NA
J: TRBJ2-2
V: TRBV28
D: NA

DNA: TGCGCCAGCAGACCCGACGGGACAGGGACTAAGCAGTACTTC
CDR3: CASRPDGTGTKQYF
size: NA
J: TRBJ2-7
V: TRBV5-1
D: TRBD1

DNA: TGTGCCTCTGGTTGGGGGGTCAATCAGCCCCAGCATTTT
CDR3: CASGWGVNQPQHF
size: few
J: TRBJ1-5
V: TRBV10-3
D: NA

DNA: TGTGCCAGCAGTCCCCTCCTGGGACAGAGTGAAGCTTTCTTT
CDR3: CASSPLLGQSEAFF
size: NA
J: TRBJ1-1
V: TRBV28
D: TRBD1

DNA: TGTGCCAGCAGGGGAGGGTACCAAGAGACCCAGTACTTC
CDR3: CASRGGYQETQYF
size: NA
J: TRBJ2-5
V: TRBV6-5
D: TRBD2

DNA: TGTGCCAGCAGTCAGGTCGGGGGCCAAGAGACCCAGTACTTC
CDR3: CASSQVGGQETQYF
size: NA
J: TRBJ2-5
V: TRBV9
D: NA

DNA: TGCGCCAGCAGCTCTGAGGCTAATGAAAAACTGTTTTTT
CDR3: CASSSEANEKLFF
size: once
J: TRBJ1-4
V: TRBV5-1
D: NA

DNA: TGTGCCAGCAGCGTTAGCCAGGGCTATGGCTACACCTTC
CDR3: CASSVSQGYGYTF
size: once
J: TRBJ1-2
V: TRBV9
D: NA

DNA: TGCAGCGTGGAGAAAGCGTACAATGAGCAGTTCTTC
CDR3: CSVEKAYNEQFF
size: NA
J: TRBJ2-1
V: TRBV29-1
D: NA

DNA: TGTGCCAGCAGCCGCGAGGGGAACACTGAAGCTTTCTTT
CDR3: CASSREGNTEAFF
size: few
J: TRBJ1-1
V: TRBV11-2
D: NA

DNA: TGTGCCAGCAGTACGGGGGGGAATGAGCAGTTCTTC
CDR3: CASSTGGNEQFF
size: NA
J: TRBJ2-1
V: TRBV6-6
D: TRBD2

DNA: TGTGCCAGTCTCAGATGGCCAGGGGGGAGCAATCAGCCCCAGCATTTT
CDR3: CASLRWPGGSNQPQHF
size: NA
J: TRBJ1-5
V: TRBV19
D: TRBD1

DNA: TGTGCCAGCAGTTACGTGGCAGGGAGCTCCTACGAGCAGTACTTC
CDR3: CASSYVAGSSYEQYF
size: NA
J: TRBJ2-7
V: TRBV6-5
D: NA

DNA: TGTGCCAGCCCCCGGGAGGACCCGGACAATGAGCAGTTCTTC
CDR3: CASPREDPDNEQFF
size: NA
J: TRBJ2-1
V: TRBV6-4
D: TRBD2

DNA: TGTGCCAGCAGTGTCGTCAGCGAATCACCCCTCCACTTT
CDR3: CASSVVSESPLHF
size: once
J: TRBJ1-6
V: TRBV6-1
D: NA

DNA: TGCAGCGTCCGCAAGGCCGGACTAGTAGGGACCCAGTACTTC
CDR3: CSVRKAGLVGTQYF
size: NA
J: TRBJ2-5
V: TRBV29-1
D: TRBD2

DNA: TGTGCCAGCAGCTCGCTGACAGGGCCAAGCTACGAGCAGTACTTC
CDR3: CASSSLTGPSYEQYF
size: NA
J: TRBJ2-7
V: TRBV7-6
D: TRBD1

DNA: TGTGCCAGCAGTCCCAGGGGGGGCGAATTAAACTATGGCTACACCTTC
CDR3: CASSPRGGELNYGYTF
size: few
J: TRBJ1-2
V: TRBV28
D: TRBD1

DNA: TGTGCCAGCAGCTTAGGTGTCGGGTACGAGCAGTACTTC
CDR3: CASSLGVGYEQYF
size: NA
J: TRBJ2-7
V: TRBV7-3
D: NA

DNA: TGTGCCGCCCGGGGGGACGGAGGCCAAGAGACCCAGTACTTC
CDR3: CAARGDGGQETQYF
size: NA
J: TRBJ2-5
V: TRBV10-3
D: TRBD2

DNA: TGTGCCAGCAGCTGGGGGACAGGGAGCGATGAGCAGTTCTTC
CDR3: CASSWGTGSDEQFF
size: NA
J: TRBJ2-1
V: TRBV4-2
D: TRBD1

DNA: TGTGCCAGCAGTTTAGCGGGAGGGCCCGCCGAGCAGTACTTC
CDR3: CASSLAGGPAEQYF
size: once
J: TRBJ2-7
V: TRBV27
D: TRBD2

DNA: TGTGCCTGGAGTGCCTACAGGGCTACCGCTGAAGCTTTCTTT
CDR3: CAWSAYRATAEAFF
size: NA
J: TRBJ1-1
V: TRBV30
D: NA

DNA: TGTGCCAGCAGCTCGCCGGGGGCGAGATCCAATGAGCAGTTCTTC
CDR3: CASSSPGARSNEQFF
size: NA
J: TRBJ2-1
V: TRBV5-4
D: NA

DNA: TGTGCCAGTAGACCGGGACAAGCCTCTGGAAACACCATATATTTT
CDR3: CASRPGQASGNTIYF
size: NA
J: TRBJ1-3
V: TRBV19
D: NA

DNA: TGTGCCACCAATCACAGGGTAGGGAACACTGAAGCTTTCTTT
CDR3: CATNHRVGNTEAFF
size: NA
J: TRBJ1-1
V: TRBV6-5
D: NA

DNA: TGTGCCAGCAGCTCTGCCGGGGGTTCTAACTATGGCTACACCTTC
CDR3: CASSSAGGSNYGYTF
size: few
J: TRBJ1-2
V: TRBV5-6
D: NA

DNA: TGCGCCAGCAGCTCGACTAGCGTAGAAGGCGGGGAGCTGTTTTTT
CDR3: CASSSTSVEGGELFF
size: NA
J: TRBJ2-2
V: TRBV5-1
D: TRBD2

DNA: TGTGCCAGCAGTGAATTAGGACAGGGATCTCAGCCCCAGCATTTT
CDR3: CASSELGQGSQPQHF
size: NA
J: TRBJ1-5
V: TRBV25-1
D: TRBD1

DNA: TGTGCCAGCAGCCAATGGGCGGATGAGCAGTTCTTC
CDR3: CASSQWADEQFF
size: NA
J: TRBJ2-1
V: TRBV16
D: NA

DNA: TGTGCCATCAGTGGAGCAGGGGGGTACCAAGAGACCCAGTACTTC
CDR3: CAISGAGGYQETQYF
size: NA
J: TRBJ2-5
V: TRBV10-3
D: NA

DNA: TGTGCCAGCAGTGAGAGGGGCGACTATGGCTACACCTTC
CDR3: CASSERGDYGYTF
size: few
J: TRBJ1-2
V: TRBV6-4
D: NA

DNA: TGTGCCAGCAGCTTAGAGCGGGGGACGCACAATGAGCAGTTCTTC
CDR3: CASSLERGTHNEQFF
size: NA
J: TRBJ2-1
V: TRBV11-2
D: TRBD2

DNA: TGTGCCATCAGTGAGACTAGCGGGAGGAGTGGCACAGATACGCAGTATTTT
CDR3: CAISETSGRSGTDTQYF
size: NA
J: TRBJ2-3
V: TRBV10-3
D: TRBD2

DNA: TGTGCCAGCAGCCGCGCAACTAGCGGGGCGGTTGTGGCCAACGTCCTGACTTTC
CDR3: CASSRATSGAVVANVLTF
size: NA
J: TRBJ2-6
V: TRBV11-2
D: TRBD2

DNA: TGTGCCAGCAGCGTGTCCGGACGGCCGTCGTTTGGGGCCAACGTCCTGACTTTC
CDR3: CASSVSGRPSFGANVLTF
size: NA
J: TRBJ2-6
V: TRBV5-6
D: NA

DNA: TGTGCCAGCAGTGAATGGACAGGGTGGTCCTACGAGCAGTACTTC
CDR3: CASSEWTGWSYEQYF
size: NA
J: TRBJ2-7
V: TRBV25-1
D: TRBD1

DNA: TGTGCCAGCTCACCCCCACAGGGACAGGGGACCTATGGCTACACCTTC
CDR3: CASSPPQGQGTYGYTF
size: NA
J: TRBJ1-2
V: TRBV18
D: TRBD1

DNA: TGTGCCAGCAGCCCCCAGAATAAGGCGGGATCCTACGAGCAGTACTTC
CDR3: CASSPQNKAGSYEQYF
size: NA
J: TRBJ2-7
V: TRBV9
D: NA

DNA: TGCGCCAGCAGCCAGGGACTAGCGGGGATCGGGGAGCTGTTTTTT
CDR3: CASSQGLAGIGELFF
size: NA
J: TRBJ2-2
V: TRBV4-1
D: TRBD2

DNA: TGCAGCGTTGAAGGGAACGGGCTTCGGGACTACGAGCAGTACTTC
CDR3: CSVEGNGLRDYEQYF
size: NA
J: TRBJ2-7
V: TRBV29-1
D: NA

DNA: TGCGCCAGCAGCCTTCGGTCAGGGGCGGGCGACGAGCAGTACTTC
CDR3: CASSLRSGAGDEQYF
size: NA
J: TRBJ2-7
V: TRBV4-1
D: NA

DNA: TGCAGCGTTGAGGACAGGGATTACGAGCAGTACTTC
CDR3: CSVEDRDYEQYF
size: NA
J: TRBJ2-7
V: TRBV29-1
D: TRBD1

DNA: TGTGCCAGCAGCTCCCACCCGTCCCAAGAGACCCAGTACTTC
CDR3: CASSSHPSQETQYF
size: NA
J: TRBJ2-5
V: TRBV7-2
D: NA

DNA: TGTGCCAGCAAGACTAGCGGGAAAGAAAGCTACGAGCAGTACTTC
CDR3: CASKTSGKESYEQYF
size: NA
J: TRBJ2-7
V: TRBV10-3
D: TRBD2